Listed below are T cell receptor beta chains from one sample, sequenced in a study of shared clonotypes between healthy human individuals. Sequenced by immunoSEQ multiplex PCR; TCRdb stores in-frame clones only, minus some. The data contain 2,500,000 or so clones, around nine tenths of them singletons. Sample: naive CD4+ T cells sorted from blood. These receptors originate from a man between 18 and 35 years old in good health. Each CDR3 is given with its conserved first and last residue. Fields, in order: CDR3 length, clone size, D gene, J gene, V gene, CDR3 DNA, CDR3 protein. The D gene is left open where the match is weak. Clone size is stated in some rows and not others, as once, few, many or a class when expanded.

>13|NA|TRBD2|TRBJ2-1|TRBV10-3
TGTGCCATCGGAGCGGGGTCCTACAATGAGCAGTTCTTC
CAIGAGSYNEQFF
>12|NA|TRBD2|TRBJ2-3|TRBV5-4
TGTGCCAGCGGGGGGGATACAGATACGCAGTATTTT
CASGGDTDTQYF
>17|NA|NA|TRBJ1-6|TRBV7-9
TGTGCCAGCAGCTATTCCGGGACGGACATAAGTGGTTCACCCCTCCACTTT
CASSYSGTDISGSPLHF
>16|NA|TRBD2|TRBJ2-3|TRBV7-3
TGTGCCAGCAGCTCTGGACTAGCGGGGGGGCGAGATACGCAGTATTTT
CASSSGLAGGRDTQYF
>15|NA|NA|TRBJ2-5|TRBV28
TGTGCCAGCAGTCCCCCTGGAGGACGGGCAGAGACCCAGTACTTC
CASSPPGGRAETQYF
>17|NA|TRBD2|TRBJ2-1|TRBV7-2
TGTGCCAGCAGCTTAAAAAGCGGGAGTCCCTCCTACAATGAGCAGTTCTTC
CASSLKSGSPSYNEQFF
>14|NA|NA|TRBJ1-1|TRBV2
TGTGCCAGCAGTGTAACTGGGATGAACACTGAAGCTTTCTTT
CASSVTGMNTEAFF
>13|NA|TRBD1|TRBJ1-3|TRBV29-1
TGCAGCGTTACACAGGGGAATGGAAACACCATATATTTT
CSVTQGNGNTIYF
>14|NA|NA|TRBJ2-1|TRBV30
TGTGCCTGGACGAGAGGGGCGGTACGGAATGAGCAGTTCTTC
CAWTRGAVRNEQFF
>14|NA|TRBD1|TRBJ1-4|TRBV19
TGTGCCAGTAGATCCGGGACAGGGATTGAAAAACTGTTTTTT
CASRSGTGIEKLFF
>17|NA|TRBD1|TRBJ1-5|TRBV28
TGTGCCAGCAGTTTAAGACAGGGGGTCAGTAGCAATCAGCCCCAGCATTTT
CASSLRQGVSSNQPQHF
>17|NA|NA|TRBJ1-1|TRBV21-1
TGTGCCAGCAGCAACCGGGACAGGCTGCGCATGAACACTGAAGCTTTCTTT
CASSNRDRLRMNTEAFF
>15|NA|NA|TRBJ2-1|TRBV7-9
TGTGCCAGCAGCCCGACCCGGAGCTCCTACAATGAGCAGTTCTTC
CASSPTRSSYNEQFF
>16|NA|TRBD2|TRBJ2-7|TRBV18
TGTGCCAGCTCTCGAGGGACTAGCGGCATCTCCTACGAGCAGTACTTC
CASSRGTSGISYEQYF
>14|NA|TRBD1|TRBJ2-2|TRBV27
TGTGCCAGCAGTTTGCAGGGGGCTCGGGGGGAGCTGTTTTTT
CASSLQGARGELFF
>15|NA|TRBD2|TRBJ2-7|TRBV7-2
TGTGCCAGCAGCTTACTGACTAGCCCTCCCCTCGAGCAGTACTTC
CASSLLTSPPLEQYF
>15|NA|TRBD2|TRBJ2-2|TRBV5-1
TGCGCCAGCAGCTTATTAGCGGGAGGGCCCGGGGAGCTGTTTTTT
CASSLLAGGPGELFF
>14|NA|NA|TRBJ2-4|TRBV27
TGTGCCAGCAGTCCTATATTAGCCAAAAACATTCAGTACTTC
CASSPILAKNIQYF
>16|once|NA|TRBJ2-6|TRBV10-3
TGTGCCATCAGCCGGATTTGGAGCTCTGGGGCCAACGTCCTGACTTTC
CAISRIWSSGANVLTF
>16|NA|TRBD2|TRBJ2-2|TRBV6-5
TGTGCCAGCAGTTCACTATTAGCGGGAGGGCGGGGGGAGCTGTTTTTT
CASSSLLAGGRGELFF
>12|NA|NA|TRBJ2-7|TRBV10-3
TGTGCCATCAGCTACGAGGATGGCGAGCAGTACTTC
CAISYEDGEQYF
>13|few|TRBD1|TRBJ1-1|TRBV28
TGTGCCATCAACAGGGGACGCAGCACTGAAGCTTTCTTT
CAINRGRSTEAFF
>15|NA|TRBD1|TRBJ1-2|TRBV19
TGTGCCAGTAGTATCCGACAGGGAGTGGGCGATGGCTACACCTTC
CASSIRQGVGDGYTF
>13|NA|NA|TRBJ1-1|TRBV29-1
TGCAGCGTTGAAAGGTTCGAGAACACTGAAGCTTTCTTT
CSVERFENTEAFF
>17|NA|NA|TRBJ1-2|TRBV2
TGTGCCAGCAGTGTGGGTCAGGGAGCCCTATCTAAGGCTGGCTACACCTTC
CASSVGQGALSKAGYTF
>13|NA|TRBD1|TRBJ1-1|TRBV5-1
TGCGCCAGCACAGGGGGACAGAACACTGAAGCTTTCTTT
CASTGGQNTEAFF
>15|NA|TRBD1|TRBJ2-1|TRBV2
TGTGCCAGCAGTGAGGAGGACAGGGAATACAATGAGCAGTTCTTC
CASSEEDREYNEQFF
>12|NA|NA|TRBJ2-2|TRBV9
TGTGCCAGCAGCCTCGGGTCCGGGGAGCTGTTTTTT
CASSLGSGELFF
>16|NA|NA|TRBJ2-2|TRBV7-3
TGTGCCAGCAGCCCAGGGCAGGGGCAACTCACCGGGGAGCTGTTTTTT
CASSPGQGQLTGELFF